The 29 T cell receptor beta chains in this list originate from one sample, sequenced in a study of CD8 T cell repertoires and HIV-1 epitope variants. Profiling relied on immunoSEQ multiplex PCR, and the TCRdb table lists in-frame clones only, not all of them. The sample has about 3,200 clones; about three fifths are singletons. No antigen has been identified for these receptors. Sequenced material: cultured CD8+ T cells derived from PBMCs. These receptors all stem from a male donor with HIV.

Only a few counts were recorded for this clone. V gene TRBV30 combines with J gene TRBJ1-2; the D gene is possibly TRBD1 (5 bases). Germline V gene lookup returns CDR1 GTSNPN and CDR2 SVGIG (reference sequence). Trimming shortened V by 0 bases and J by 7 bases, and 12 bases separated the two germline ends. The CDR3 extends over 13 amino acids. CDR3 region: CAWSVPGWVGYTF. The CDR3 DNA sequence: TGTGCCTGGAGTGTACCAGGGTGGGTTGGCTACACCTTC.

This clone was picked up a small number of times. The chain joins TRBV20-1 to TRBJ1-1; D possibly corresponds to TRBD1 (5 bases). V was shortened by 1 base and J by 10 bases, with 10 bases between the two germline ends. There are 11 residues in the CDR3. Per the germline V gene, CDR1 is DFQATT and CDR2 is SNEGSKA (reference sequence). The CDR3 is CSARAGYGAFF. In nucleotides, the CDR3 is TGCAGTGCTAGAGCAGGGTATGGAGCTTTCTTT.

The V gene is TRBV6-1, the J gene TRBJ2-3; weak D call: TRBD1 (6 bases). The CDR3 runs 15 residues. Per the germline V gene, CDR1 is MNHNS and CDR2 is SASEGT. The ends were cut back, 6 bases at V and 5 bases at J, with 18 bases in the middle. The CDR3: CASRDGQLTGDTQYF. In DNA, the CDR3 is TGTGCCAGCAGAGACGGACAGTTAACGGGAGATACGCAGTATTTT.

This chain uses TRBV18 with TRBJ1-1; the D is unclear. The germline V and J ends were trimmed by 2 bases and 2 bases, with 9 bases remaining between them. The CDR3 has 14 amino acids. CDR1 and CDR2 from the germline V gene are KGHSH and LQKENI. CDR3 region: CASSPFPDNTEAFF. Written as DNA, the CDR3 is TGTGCCAGCTCACCATTTCCAGATAACACTGAAGCTTTCTTT.

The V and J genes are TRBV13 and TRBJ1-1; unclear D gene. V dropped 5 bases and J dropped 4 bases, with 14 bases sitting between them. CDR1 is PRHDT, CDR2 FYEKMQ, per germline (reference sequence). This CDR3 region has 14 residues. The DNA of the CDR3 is TGTGCCAGCAGCCCCAAGAGGGCTTCCACTGAAGCTTTCTTT. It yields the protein CASSPKRASTEAFF.

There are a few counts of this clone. The DNA of the CDR3 is TGTGCCAGCAGCCAAGAGGGATCCTATGGCTACACCTTC. This encodes CASSQEGSYGYTF. The rearrangement uses TRBV4-2 and TRBJ1-2; D remains ambiguous. With 0 bases removed from V and 4 bases from J, the gap between germline ends came to 6 bases. Germline V gene data show CDR1 as LGHNA and CDR2 as YNFKEQ. The CDR3 loop spans 13 amino acids.

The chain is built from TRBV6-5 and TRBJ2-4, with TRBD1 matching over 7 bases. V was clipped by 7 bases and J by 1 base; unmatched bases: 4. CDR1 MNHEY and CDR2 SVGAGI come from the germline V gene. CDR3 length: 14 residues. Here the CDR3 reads CASTDREAKNIQYF. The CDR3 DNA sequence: TGTGCCAGCACTGACAGGGAGGCCAAAAACATTCAGTACTTC.

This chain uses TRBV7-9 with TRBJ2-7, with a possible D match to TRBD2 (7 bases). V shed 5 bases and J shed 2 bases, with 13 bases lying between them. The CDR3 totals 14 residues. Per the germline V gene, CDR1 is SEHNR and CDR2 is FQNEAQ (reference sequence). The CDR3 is CASSEGGRAYEQYF. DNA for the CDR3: TGTGCCAGCAGCGAGGGGGGGAGGGCCTACGAGCAGTACTTC.

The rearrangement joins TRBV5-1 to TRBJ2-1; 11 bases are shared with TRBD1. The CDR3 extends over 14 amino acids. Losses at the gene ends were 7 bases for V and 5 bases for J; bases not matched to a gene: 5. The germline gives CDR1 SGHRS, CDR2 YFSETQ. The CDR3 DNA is TGCGCCAGCTCAGGACAGGGGGCTGACAATGAGCAGTTCTTC. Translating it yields CASSGQGADNEQFF.

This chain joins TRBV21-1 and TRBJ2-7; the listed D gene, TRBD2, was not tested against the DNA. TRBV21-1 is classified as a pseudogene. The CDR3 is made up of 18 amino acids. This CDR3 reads CASSTSGTPVGEDRGQYF. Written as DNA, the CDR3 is TGTGCCAGCAGCACGAGCGGGACCCCCGTTGGAGAGGATAGAGGGCAGTACTTC.

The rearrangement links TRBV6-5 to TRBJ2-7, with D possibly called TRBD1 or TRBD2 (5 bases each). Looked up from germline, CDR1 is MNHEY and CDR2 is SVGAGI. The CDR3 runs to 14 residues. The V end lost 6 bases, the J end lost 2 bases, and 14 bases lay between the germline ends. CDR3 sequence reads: CASSPGAITYEQYF. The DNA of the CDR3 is TGTGCCAGCAGCCCCGGGGCGATTACCTACGAGCAGTACTTC.

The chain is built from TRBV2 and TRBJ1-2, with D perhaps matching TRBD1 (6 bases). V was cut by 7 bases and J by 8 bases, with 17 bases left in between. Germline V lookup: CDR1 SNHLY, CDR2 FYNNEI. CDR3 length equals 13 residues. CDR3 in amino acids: CASTESGEEGYTF. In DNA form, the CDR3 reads TGTGCCAGCACCGAGTCAGGGGAGGAGGGCTACACCTTC.

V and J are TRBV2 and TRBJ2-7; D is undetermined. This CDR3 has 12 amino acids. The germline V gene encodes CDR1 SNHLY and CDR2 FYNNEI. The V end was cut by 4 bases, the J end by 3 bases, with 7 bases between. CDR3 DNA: TGTGCCAGCAGTGTTCAGAGCTACGAGCAGTACTTC. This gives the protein CASSVQSYEQYF.

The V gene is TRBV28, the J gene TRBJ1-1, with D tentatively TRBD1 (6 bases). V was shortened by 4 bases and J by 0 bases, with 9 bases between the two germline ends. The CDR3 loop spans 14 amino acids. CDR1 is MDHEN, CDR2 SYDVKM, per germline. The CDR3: CASSSGQLNTEAFF. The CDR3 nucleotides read TGTGCCAGCAGTTCCGGACAGCTGAACACTGAAGCTTTCTTT.

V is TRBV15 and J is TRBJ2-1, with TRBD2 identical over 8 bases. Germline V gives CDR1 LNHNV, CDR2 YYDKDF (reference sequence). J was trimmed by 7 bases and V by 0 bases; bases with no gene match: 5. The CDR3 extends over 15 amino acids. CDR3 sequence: CATSREAGGWNEQFF. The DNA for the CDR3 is TGTGCCACCAGCAGAGAGGCGGGAGGATGGAATGAGCAGTTCTTC.

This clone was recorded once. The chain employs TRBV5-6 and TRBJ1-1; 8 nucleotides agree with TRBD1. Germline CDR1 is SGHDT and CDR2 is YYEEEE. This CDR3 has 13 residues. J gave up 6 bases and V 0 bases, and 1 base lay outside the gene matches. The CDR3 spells CASSLATGAEAFF. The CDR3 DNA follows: TGTGCCAGCAGCTTGGCGACAGGGGCTGAAGCTTTCTTT.

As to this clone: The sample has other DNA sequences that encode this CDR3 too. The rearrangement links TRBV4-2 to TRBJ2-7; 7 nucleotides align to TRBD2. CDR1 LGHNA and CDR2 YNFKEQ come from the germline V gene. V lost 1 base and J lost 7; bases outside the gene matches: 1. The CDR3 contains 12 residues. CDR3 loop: CASSQAGGEQYF. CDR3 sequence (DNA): TGTGCCAGCAGCCAAGCCGGGGGGGAGCAGTACTTC.

CDR3 loop: CATSSTSGGADTQYF. The CDR3 DNA sequence: TGTGCCACCAGCAGTACTAGCGGGGGGGCAGATACGCAGTATTTT. This rearrangement joins TRBV15 to TRBJ2-3; TRBD2 aligns across 13 bases. CDR3 size: 15 residues. CDR1 is LNHNV and CDR2 is YYDKDF in the germline V gene (reference sequence). V was pared by 3 bases and J by 4 bases, with 1 base of the junction left unmatched.

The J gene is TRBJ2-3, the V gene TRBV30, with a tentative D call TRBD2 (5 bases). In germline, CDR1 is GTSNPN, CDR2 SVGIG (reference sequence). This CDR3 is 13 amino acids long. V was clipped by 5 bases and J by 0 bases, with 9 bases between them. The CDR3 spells CAWGLSSTDTQYF. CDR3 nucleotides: TGTGCCTGGGGACTGTCTAGCACAGATACGCAGTATTTT.

CDR3 nucleotide sequence: TGTGCCAGCCAGGGACAGGGGGCCGCCAATTCACCCCTCCACTTT. Protein: CASQGQGAANSPLHF. The genes are TRBV28 and TRBJ1-6; TRBD1 aligns across 12 bases. Germline values: CDR1 MDHEN, CDR2 SYDVKM. Germline trimming cut 8 bases from V and 7 bases from J; bases unmatched to any gene: 6. The CDR3 consists of 15 residues.

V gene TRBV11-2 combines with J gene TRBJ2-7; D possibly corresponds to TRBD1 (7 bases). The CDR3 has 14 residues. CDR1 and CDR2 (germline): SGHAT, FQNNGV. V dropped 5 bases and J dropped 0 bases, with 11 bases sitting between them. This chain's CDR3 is CASSMQGGSYEQYF. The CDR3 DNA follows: TGTGCCAGCAGCATGCAGGGGGGCTCCTACGAGCAGTACTTC.

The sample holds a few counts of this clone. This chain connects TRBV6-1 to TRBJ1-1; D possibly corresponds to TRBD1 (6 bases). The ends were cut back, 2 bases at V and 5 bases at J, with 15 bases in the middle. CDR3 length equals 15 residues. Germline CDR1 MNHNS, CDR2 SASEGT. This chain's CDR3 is CASSESHRVGTEAFF. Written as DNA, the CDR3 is TGTGCCAGCAGTGAATCCCACAGGGTAGGAACTGAAGCTTTCTTT.

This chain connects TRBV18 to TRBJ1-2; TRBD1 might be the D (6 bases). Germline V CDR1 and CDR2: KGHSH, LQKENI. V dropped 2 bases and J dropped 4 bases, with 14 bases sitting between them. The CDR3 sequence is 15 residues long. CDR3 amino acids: CASSPNSGEGYGYTF. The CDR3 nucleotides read TGTGCCAGCTCACCAAATTCAGGGGAGGGCTATGGCTACACCTTC.

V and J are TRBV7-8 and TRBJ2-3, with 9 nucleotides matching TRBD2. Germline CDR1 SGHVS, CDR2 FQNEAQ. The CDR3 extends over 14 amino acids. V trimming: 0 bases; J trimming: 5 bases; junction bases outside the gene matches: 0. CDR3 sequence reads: CASSLATSGDTQYF. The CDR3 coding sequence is TGTGCCAGCAGCTTAGCGACTAGCGGAGATACGCAGTATTTT.

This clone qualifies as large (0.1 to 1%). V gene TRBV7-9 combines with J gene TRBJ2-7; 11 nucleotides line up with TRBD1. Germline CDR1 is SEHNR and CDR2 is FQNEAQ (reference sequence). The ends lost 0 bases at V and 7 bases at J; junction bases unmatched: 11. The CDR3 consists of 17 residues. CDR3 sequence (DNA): TGTGCCAGCAGCTTAGCAGGACTAGGACAGGGGGCTTATGAGCAGTACTTC. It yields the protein CASSLAGLGQGAYEQYF.

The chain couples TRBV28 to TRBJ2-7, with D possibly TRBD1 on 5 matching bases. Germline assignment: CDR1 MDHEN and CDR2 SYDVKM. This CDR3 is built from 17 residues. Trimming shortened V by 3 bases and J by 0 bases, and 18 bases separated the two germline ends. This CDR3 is CASSFGTEGVDSYEQYF. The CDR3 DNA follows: TGTGCCAGCAGTTTCGGTACCGAAGGGGTCGACTCCTACGAGCAGTACTTC.

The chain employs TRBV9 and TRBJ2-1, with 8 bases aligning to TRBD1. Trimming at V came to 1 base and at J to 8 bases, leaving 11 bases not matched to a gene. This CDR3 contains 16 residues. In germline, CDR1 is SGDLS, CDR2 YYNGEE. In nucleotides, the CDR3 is TGTGCCAGCAGCGTATCCTTTGGACAGGGTCGGCATGAGCAGTTCTTC. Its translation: CASSVSFGQGRHEQFF. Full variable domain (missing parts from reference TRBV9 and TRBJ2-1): DSGVTQTPKHLITATGQRVTLRCSPRSGDLSVYWYQQSLDQGLQFLIQYYNGEERAKGNILERFSAQQFPDLHSELNLSSLELGDSALYFCASSVSFGQGRHEQFFGPGTRLTVL.

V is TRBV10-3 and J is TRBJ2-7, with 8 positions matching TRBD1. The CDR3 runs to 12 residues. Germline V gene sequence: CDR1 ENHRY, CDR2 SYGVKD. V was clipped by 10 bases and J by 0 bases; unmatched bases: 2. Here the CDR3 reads CATGTGSYEQYF. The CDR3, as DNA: TGTGCCACCGGGACAGGCTCCTACGAGCAGTACTTC.

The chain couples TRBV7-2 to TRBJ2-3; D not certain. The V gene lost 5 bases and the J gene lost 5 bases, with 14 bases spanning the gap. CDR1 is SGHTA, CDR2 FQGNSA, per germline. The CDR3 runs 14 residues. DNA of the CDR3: TGTGCCAGCAGCCCGATTATGGTAGGAGATACGCAGTATTTT. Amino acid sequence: CASSPIMVGDTQYF.